The clone carrying this T cell receptor beta chain has at least ten counts. No antigen is known for it. CDR3 length: 12 amino acids. Germline V gives CDR1 DFQATT, CDR2 SNEGSKA (reference sequence). V lost 5 bases to trimming and J lost 0 bases, with 5 bases between them. This specimen comes from a study of identical twins. Study results and limitations: An excess of low generation probability was shown by twin-shared out-of-frame alpha sequences. Conclusions were drawn cross-sectionally by statistical analysis, without following the same donors.

TCRdb redid the calling of the 5' RACE reads with MiXCR, one entry per CDR3 protein. The table records 240,000 or so distinct CDR3 sequences, 8% to 11% of them present only once. The receptor comes from a man between 45 and 60 years old in good health. The rearrangement joins TRBV20-1 to TRBJ1-3, with D unclear. The sample was memory T cells sorted from blood. CDR3 in amino acids: CSAFNSGNTIYF. CDR3 in DNA: TGCAGTGCTTTCAACTCTGGAAACACCATATATTTT.